Listed here is a single T cell receptor beta chain. The data are from a study of shared clonotypes between healthy human individuals. Generated by immunoSEQ multiplex PCR, the TCRdb table keeps only in-frame clones and is missing some. This table holds about 520,000 clones, around 96% found once. The V and J ends lost 5 bases and 1 base respectively, with 9 bases between them. The germline V gene encodes CDR1 SGHAT and CDR2 FQDESV (reference sequence). This CDR3 is 13 amino acids long. Sequences were obtained from naive CD4+ T cells sorted from blood. Subset indicated: CD45RA+ positively selected. The chain links TRBV11-1 to TRBJ2-7; tentatively, D is TRBD2 (5 bases). The clonotype originates from a woman in her twenties or thirties in good health. CDR3 nucleotides: TGTGCCAGCAGCGTACTAGGGTCCTACGAGCAGTACTTC. Translation gives CASSVLGSYEQYF.